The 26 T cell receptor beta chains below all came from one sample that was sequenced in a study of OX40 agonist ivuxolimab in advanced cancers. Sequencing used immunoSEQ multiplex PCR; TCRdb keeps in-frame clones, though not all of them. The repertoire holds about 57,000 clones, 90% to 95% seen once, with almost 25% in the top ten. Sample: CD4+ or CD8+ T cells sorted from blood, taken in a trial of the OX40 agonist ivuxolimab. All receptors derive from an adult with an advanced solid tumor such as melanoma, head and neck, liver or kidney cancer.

CDR3: CASTYPGRSNTEAFF. Here the CDR3 DNA reads TGTGCCAGTACTTACCCGGGACGGTCGAACACTGAAGCTTTCTTT. The J gene is TRBJ1-1, the V gene TRBV19, with D possibly being TRBD1 (5 bases). V lost 7 bases and J 1 base, leaving 16 bases between the germline ends. Germline V gives CDR1 LNHDA, CDR2 SQIVND (reference sequence). CDR3 length equals 15 residues.

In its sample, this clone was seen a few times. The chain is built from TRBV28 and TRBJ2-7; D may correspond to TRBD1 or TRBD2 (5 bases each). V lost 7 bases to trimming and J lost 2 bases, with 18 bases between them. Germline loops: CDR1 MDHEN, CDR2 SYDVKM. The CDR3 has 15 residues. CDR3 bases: TGTGCCAGCATGGGATGGGGGAACAGAACCTACGAGCAGTACTTC. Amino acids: CASMGWGNRTYEQYF.

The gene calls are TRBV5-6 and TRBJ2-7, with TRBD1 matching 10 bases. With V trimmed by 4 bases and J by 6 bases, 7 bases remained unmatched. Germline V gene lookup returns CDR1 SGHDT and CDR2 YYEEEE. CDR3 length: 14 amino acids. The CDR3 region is CASSPGTGVLEQYF. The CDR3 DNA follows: TGTGCCAGCAGCCCCGGGACAGGGGTTCTCGAGCAGTACTTC.

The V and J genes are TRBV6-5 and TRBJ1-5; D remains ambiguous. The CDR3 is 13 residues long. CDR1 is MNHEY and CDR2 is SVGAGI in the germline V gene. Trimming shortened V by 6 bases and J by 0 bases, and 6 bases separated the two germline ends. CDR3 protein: CASSEYSNQPQHF. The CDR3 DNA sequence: TGTGCCAGCAGCGAATATAGCAATCAGCCCCAGCATTTT.

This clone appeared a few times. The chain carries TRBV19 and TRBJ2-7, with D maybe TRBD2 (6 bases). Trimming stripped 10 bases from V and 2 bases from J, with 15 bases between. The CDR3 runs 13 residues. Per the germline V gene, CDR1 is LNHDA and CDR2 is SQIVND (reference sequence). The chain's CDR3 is CATSWDFTYEQYF. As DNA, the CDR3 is TGTGCCACCTCATGGGACTTTACCTACGAGCAGTACTTC.

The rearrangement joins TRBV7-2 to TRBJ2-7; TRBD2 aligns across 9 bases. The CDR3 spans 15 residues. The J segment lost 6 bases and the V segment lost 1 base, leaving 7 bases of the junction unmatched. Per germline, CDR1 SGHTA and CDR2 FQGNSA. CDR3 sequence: CASSLDSGSSSEQYF. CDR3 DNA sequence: TGTGCCAGCAGCTTAGATAGCGGGAGTTCCAGCGAGCAGTACTTC.

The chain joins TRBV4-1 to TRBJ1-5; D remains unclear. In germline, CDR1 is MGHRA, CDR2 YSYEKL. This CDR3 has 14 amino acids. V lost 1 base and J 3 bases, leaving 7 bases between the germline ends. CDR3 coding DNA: TGCGCCAGCAGCCAAGGTCAGTACAATCAGCCCCAGCATTTT. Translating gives CASSQGQYNQPQHF.

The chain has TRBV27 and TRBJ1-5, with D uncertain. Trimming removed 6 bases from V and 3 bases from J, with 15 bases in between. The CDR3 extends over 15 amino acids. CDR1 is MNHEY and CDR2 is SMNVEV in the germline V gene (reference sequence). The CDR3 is CASSATAGDNQPQHF. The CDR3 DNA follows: TGTGCCAGCAGCGCAACCGCAGGAGACAATCAGCCCCAGCATTTT.

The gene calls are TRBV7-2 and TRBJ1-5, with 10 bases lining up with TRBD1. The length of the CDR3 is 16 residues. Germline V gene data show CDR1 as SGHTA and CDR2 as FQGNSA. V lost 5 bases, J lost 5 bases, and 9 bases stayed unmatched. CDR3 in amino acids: CASSPPGQGFDQPQHF. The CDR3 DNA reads TGTGCCAGCAGCCCGCCGGGACAGGGGTTCGATCAGCCCCAGCATTTT.

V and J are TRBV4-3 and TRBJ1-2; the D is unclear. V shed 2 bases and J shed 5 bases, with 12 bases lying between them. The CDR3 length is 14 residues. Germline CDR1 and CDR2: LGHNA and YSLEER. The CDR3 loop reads CASSQTARGYGYTF. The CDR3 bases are TGCGCCAGCAGCCAAACCGCACGAGGATATGGCTACACCTTC.

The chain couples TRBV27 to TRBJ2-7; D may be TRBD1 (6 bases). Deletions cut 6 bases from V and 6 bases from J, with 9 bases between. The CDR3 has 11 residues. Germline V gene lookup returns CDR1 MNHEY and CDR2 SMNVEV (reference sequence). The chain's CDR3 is CASSQGPEQYF. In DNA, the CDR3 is TGTGCCAGCAGCCAGGGGCCCGAGCAGTACTTC.

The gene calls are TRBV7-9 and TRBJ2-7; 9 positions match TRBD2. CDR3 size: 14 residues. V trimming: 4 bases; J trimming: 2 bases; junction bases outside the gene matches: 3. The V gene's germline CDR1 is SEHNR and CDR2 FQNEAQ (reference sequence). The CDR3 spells CASSSSGVPYEQYF. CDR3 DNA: TGTGCCAGCAGCTCTAGCGGGGTTCCCTACGAGCAGTACTTC. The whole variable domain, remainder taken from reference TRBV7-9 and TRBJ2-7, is DTGVSQNPRHKITKRGQNVTFRCDPISEHNRLYWYRQTLGQGPEFLTYFQNEAQLEKSRLLSDRFSAERPKGSFSTLEIQRTEQGDSAMYLCASSSSGVPYEQYFGPGTRLTVT.

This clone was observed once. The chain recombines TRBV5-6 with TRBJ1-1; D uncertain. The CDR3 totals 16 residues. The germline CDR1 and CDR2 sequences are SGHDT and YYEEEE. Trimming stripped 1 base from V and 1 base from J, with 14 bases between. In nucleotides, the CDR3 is TGTGCCAGCAGCTTGCCAATACGGTGGAGGAACACTGAAGCTTTCTTT. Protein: CASSLPIRWRNTEAFF.

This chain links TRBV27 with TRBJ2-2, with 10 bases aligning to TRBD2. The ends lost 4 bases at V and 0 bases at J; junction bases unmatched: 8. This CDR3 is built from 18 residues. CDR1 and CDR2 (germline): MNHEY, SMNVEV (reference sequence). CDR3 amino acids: CASSSILAGFANTGELFF. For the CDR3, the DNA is TGTGCCAGCAGTTCGATACTAGCGGGATTCGCGAACACCGGGGAGCTGTTTTTT.

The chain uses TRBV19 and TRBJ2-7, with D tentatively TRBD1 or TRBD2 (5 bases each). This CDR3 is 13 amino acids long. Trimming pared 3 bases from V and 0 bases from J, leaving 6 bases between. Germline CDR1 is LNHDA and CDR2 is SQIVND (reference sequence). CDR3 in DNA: TGTGCCAGTAGTATTGGGACCTCCTACGAGCAGTACTTC. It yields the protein CASSIGTSYEQYF.

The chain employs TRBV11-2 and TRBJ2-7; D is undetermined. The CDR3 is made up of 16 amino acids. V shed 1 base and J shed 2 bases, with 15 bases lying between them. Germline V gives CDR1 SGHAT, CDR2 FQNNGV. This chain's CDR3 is CASSLVGGVGPYEQYF. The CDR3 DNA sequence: TGTGCCAGCAGCTTAGTTGGTGGGGTAGGACCCTACGAGCAGTACTTC.

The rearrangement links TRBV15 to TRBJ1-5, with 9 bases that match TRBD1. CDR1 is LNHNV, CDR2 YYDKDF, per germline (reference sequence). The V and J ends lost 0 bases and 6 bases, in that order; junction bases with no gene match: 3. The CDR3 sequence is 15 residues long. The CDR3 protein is CATSREGQGLQPQHF. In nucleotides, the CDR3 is TGTGCCACCAGCAGAGAGGGACAGGGACTTCAGCCCCAGCATTTT.

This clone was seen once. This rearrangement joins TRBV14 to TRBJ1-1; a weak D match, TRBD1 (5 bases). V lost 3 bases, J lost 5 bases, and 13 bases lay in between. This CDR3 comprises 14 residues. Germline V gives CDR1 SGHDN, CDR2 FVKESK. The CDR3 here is CASSHSGDGTEAFF. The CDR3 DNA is TGTGCCAGCAGCCATTCCGGGGACGGAACTGAAGCTTTCTTT.

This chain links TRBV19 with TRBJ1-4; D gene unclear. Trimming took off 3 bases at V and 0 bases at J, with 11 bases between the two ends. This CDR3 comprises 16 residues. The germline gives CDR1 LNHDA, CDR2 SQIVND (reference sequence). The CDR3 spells CASSIWSRATNEKLFF. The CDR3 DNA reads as TGTGCCAGTAGTATCTGGAGCCGTGCAACTAATGAAAAACTGTTTTTT.

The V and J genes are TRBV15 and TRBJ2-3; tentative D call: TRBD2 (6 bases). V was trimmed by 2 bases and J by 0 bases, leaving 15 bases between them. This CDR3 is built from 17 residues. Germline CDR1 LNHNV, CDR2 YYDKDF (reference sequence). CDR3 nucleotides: TGTGCCACCAGCAGACCTCCGCGGGACTGGAGCACAGATACGCAGTATTTT. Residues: CATSRPPRDWSTDTQYF. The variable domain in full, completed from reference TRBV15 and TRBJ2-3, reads DAMVIQNPRYQVTQFGKPVTLSCSQTLNHNVMYWYQQKSSQAPKLLFHYYDKDFNNEADTPDNFQSRRPNTSFCFLDIRSPGLGDTAMYLCATSRPPRDWSTDTQYFGPGTRLTVL.

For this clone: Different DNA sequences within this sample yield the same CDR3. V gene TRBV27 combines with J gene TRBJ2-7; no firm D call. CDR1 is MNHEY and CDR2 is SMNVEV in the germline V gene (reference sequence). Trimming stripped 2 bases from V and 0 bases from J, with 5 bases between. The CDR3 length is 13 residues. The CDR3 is CASSLSPSYEQYF. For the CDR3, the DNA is TGTGCCAGCAGTTTAAGTCCCTCCTACGAGCAGTACTTC.

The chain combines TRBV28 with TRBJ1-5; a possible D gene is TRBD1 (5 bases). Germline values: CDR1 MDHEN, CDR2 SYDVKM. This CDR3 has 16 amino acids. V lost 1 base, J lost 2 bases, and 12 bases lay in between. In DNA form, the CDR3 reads TGTGCCAGCAGTTTATCAGTACGGGGGGGCAATCAGCCCCAGCATTTT. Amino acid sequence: CASSLSVRGGNQPQHF.

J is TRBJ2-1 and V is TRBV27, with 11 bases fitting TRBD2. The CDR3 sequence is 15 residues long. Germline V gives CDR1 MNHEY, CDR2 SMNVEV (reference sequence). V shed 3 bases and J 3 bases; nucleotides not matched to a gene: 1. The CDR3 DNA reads TGTGCCAGCAGTTTTGGGACTAGCGGCTACAATGAGCAGTTCTTC. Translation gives CASSFGTSGYNEQFF.

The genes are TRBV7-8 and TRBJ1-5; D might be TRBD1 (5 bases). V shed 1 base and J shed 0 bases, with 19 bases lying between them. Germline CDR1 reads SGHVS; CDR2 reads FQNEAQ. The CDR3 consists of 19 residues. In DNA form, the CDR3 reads TGTGCCAGCAGCTTAGTTAGTGGAGGGGCCGATTATAGCAATCAGCCCCAGCATTTT. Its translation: CASSLVSGGADYSNQPQHF.

Here the CDR3 DNA reads TGTGCCAGTAGTCTCAAACCTGGGAGGGAGCAGTTCTTC. Its protein is CASSLKPGREQFF. The V and J genes are TRBV19 and TRBJ2-1; a weak D match, TRBD2 (6 bases). The CDR3 is made up of 13 amino acids. Germline V gene data show CDR1 as LNHDA and CDR2 as SQIVND (reference sequence). V lost 5 bases and J 10 bases, leaving 15 bases between the germline ends.

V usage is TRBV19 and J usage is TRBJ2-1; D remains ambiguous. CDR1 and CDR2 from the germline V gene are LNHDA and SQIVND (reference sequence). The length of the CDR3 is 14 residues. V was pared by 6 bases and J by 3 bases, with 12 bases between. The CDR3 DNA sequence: TGTGCCAGTAGCACCGGTGGCGGCTACAATGAGCAGTTCTTC. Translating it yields CASSTGGGYNEQFF.